The rows below give T cell receptor beta chains drawn from one sample of a study of blood T cell repertoires in COVID-19. Repertoires were generated with immunoSEQ multiplex PCR, while TCRdb's copy carries only in-frame clones and drops some. The sample records fewer than 95,000 clones, 75% to 90% being singletons. Sequencing was done on a sample of peripheral blood. The origin of the receptors is a man aged 45-60 years with active or convalescent COVID-19. Both conserved end residues are trimmed from each CDR3. Size tells how often a clone was seen (once, few, many) or the class of an expanded clone, and some rows leave it out.

clone size: NA; V gene: TRBV3-1/TRBV3-2; CDR3 length: 20; CDR3 protein: ASSQDRPGRRIGRTHYRELF
clone size: NA; V gene: TRBV28; CDR3 length: 15; CDR3 protein: ASGLTLAGSNTGELF
clone size: NA; V gene: TRBV24-1; CDR3 length: 12; CDR3 protein: ATSDYLSADTQY
clone size: NA; V gene: TRBV2; CDR3 length: 12; CDR3 protein: ASSLLENTGELF
clone size: NA; V gene: TRBV9; CDR3 length: 13; CDR3 protein: ASSPQQDKHSPLH
clone size: NA; V gene: TRBV11-2; CDR3 length: 11; CDR3 protein: ASSLGQRYGYT
clone size: once; V gene: TRBV7-2; CDR3 length: 11; CDR3 protein: ASSLNSADTQY
clone size: NA; V gene: TRBV5-1; CDR3 length: 12; CDR3 protein: ASSLGTGLDEQF
clone size: NA; V gene: TRBV23-1; CDR3 length: 12; CDR3 protein: ASSRVARANTIY
clone size: NA; V gene: TRBV20-1; CDR3 length: 9; CDR3 protein: SASRDNTQY
clone size: NA; V gene: TRBV4-1; CDR3 length: 14; CDR3 protein: ASSQERSGYSYEQY
clone size: NA; V gene: TRBV5-6; CDR3 length: 11; CDR3 protein: ASSVASGETQY
clone size: NA; V gene: TRBV20-1; CDR3 length: 13; CDR3 protein: SASLVAGGKETQY
clone size: NA; V gene: TRBV12-3/TRBV12-4; CDR3 length: 9; CDR3 protein: ASMDGGKQY
clone size: NA; V gene: TRBV5-1; CDR3 length: 12; CDR3 protein: ASSGQGGNTEAF
clone size: NA; V gene: TRBV2; CDR3 length: 13; CDR3 protein: ASRPGQGPNEKLF
clone size: once; V gene: TRBV18; CDR3 length: 14; CDR3 protein: ASSPEISGQPYGYT
clone size: NA; V gene: TRBV6-5; CDR3 length: 10; CDR3 protein: ATRDWDTEAF
clone size: NA; V gene: TRBV19; CDR3 length: 13; CDR3 protein: ASRFDRASNQPQH
clone size: NA; V gene: TRBV7-9; CDR3 length: 14; CDR3 protein: ASSASFWEFRETQY
clone size: few; V gene: TRBV9; CDR3 length: 16; CDR3 protein: ASSTPTGTGSGANVLT
clone size: NA; V gene: TRBV6-6; CDR3 length: 13; CDR3 protein: ASRTAGRTRETQY
clone size: NA; V gene: TRBV7-7; CDR3 length: 13; CDR3 protein: ASSLGTSGTYEQY
clone size: NA; V gene: TRBV19; CDR3 length: 16; CDR3 protein: ASSIRQSLAGGPYEQF
clone size: NA; V gene: TRBV10-1; CDR3 length: 13; CDR3 protein: ASSEREGLGNEQF
clone size: NA; V gene: TRBV2; CDR3 length: 13; CDR3 protein: ASSPGTSSYNEQF
clone size: NA; V gene: TRBV6-6; CDR3 length: 12; CDR3 protein: ASRRQGVNYGYT
clone size: NA; V gene: TRBV7-8; CDR3 length: 13; CDR3 protein: ASSFRGTSGNTIY
clone size: NA; V gene: TRBV4-3; CDR3 length: 13; CDR3 protein: ASSQDQGSYNEQF
clone size: NA; V gene: TRBV6-2/TRBV6-3; CDR3 length: 13; CDR3 protein: ASSTDRGGYQPQH
clone size: once; V gene: TRBV19; CDR3 length: 12; CDR3 protein: ASSSRDRGEKLF
clone size: NA; V gene: TRBV18; CDR3 length: 11; CDR3 protein: ASSPGQGNEQY
clone size: NA; V gene: TRBV30; CDR3 length: 10; CDR3 protein: AWSTVNSPLH
clone size: NA; V gene: TRBV11-2; CDR3 length: 11; CDR3 protein: ASSLVVKGVQY
clone size: once; V gene: TRBV19; CDR3 length: 12; CDR3 protein: ASTVQGRPTTAF
clone size: NA; V gene: TRBV2; CDR3 length: 10; CDR3 protein: ASSVLNQPQH
clone size: NA; V gene: TRBV7-2; CDR3 length: 14; CDR3 protein: ASSHAGGANKETQY
clone size: NA; V gene: TRBV2; CDR3 length: 13; CDR3 protein: ASRRQGASSYEQY
clone size: NA; V gene: TRBV7-7; CDR3 length: 12; CDR3 protein: ASSLAGATDTQY
clone size: NA; V gene: TRBV23-1; CDR3 length: 14; CDR3 protein: ASSQSTEKLNTEAF
clone size: NA; V gene: TRBV28; CDR3 length: 14; CDR3 protein: ASSFGSGSYNSPLH
clone size: once; V gene: TRBV12-3/TRBV12-4; CDR3 length: 9; CDR3 protein: ASSPQFEAF
clone size: NA; V gene: TRBV5-6; CDR3 length: 13; CDR3 protein: ASSLDRGFYNEQF
clone size: NA; V gene: TRBV30; CDR3 length: 12; CDR3 protein: AWGLGGADTEAF
clone size: once; V gene: TRBV4-1; CDR3 length: 17; CDR3 protein: ASSQVLGLADPHTGTQY